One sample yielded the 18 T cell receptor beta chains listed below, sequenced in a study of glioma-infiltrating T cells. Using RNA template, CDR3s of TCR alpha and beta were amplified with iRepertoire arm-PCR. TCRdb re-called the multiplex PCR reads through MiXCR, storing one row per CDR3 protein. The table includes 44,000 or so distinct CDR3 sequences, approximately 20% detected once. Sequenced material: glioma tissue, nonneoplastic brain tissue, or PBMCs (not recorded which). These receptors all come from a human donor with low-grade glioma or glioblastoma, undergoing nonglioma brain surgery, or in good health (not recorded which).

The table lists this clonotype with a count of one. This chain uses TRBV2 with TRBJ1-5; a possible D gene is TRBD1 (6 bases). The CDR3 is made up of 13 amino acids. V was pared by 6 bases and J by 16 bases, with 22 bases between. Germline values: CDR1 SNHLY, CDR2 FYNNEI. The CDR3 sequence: CASSTGLNQHQHF. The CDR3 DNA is TGTGCCAGCAGCACAGGGCTCAATCAGCACCAACATTTT.

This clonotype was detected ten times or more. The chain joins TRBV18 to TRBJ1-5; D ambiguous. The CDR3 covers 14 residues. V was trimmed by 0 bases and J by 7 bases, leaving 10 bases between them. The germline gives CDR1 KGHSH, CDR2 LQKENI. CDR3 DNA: TGTGCCAGCTCACCACCGCCCGGGAACCAGCCCCAGCATTTT. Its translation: CASSPPPGNQPQHF.

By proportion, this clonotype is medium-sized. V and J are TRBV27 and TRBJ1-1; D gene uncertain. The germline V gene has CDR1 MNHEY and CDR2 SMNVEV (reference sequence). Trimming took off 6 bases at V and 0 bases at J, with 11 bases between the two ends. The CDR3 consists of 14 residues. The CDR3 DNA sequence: TGTGCCAGCAGGACGACTGGGATGAACACTGAAGCTTTCTTT. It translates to CASRTTGMNTEAFF.

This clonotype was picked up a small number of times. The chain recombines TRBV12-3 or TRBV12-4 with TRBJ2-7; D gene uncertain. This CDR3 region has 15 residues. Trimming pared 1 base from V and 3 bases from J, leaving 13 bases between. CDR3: CASSLGQANFYEQYF. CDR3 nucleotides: TGTGCCAGCAGTTTAGGTCAGGCGAACTTCTACGAGCAGTACTTC.

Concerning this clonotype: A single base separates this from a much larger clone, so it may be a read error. The CDR3 DNA follows: TGTGCCACCAACTACGAGCAGTACTTC. Its protein product is CATNYEQYF. The chain recombines TRBV24-1 with TRBJ2-7, with D hard to call. Between the trimmed V and J ends, which lost 8 bases and 3 bases, there was a span of 1 base. The CDR3 covers 9 residues. CDR1 is KGHDR, CDR2 SFDVKD, per germline.

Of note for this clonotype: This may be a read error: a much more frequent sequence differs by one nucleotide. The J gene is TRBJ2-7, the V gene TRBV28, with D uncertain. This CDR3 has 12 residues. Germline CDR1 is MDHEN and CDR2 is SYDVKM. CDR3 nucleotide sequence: TGTGCCGGCAGTTTGGGCTCCTACGAGCAGTACTTC. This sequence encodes CAGSLGSYEQYF.

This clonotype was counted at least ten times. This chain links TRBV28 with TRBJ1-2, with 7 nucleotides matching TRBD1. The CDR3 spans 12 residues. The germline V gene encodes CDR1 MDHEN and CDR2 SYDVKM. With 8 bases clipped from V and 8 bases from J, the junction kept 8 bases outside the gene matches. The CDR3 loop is CASERGLQGYTF. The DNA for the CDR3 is TGTGCCAGCGAAAGGGGGCTGCAGGGCTACACCTTC.

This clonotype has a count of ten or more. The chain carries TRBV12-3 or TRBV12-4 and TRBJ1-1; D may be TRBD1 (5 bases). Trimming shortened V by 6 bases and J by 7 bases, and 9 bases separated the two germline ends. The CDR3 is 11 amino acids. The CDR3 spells CASSRDLEAFF. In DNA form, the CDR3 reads TGTGCCAGCAGCAGGGACCTTGAAGCTTTCTTT.

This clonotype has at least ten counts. As DNA, the CDR3 is TGTGCCACCAGCAGAGATCAGCTGGACAGGGAACGCTATGGCTACACCTTC. Amino acids: CATSRDQLDRERYGYTF. The chain is built from TRBV15 and TRBJ1-2, with TRBD1 identical over 8 bases. Trimming cost V 0 bases and J 4 bases; bases outside gene matches: 10. The germline CDR1 and CDR2 sequences are LNHNV and YYDKDF (reference sequence). There are 17 residues in the CDR3.

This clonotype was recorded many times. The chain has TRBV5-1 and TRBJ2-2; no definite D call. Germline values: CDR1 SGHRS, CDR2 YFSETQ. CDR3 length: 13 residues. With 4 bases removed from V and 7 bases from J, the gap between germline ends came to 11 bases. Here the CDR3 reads CASSPTPSGELFF. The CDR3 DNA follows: TGCGCCAGCAGCCCTACTCCCAGCGGGGAGCTGTTTTTT.

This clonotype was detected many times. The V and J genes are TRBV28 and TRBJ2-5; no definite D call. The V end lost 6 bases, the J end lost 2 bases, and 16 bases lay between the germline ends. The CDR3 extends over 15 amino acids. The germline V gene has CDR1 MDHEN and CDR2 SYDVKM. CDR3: CASSPGLPLQETQYF. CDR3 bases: TGTGCCAGCAGCCCCGGTCTGCCCTTACAAGAGACCCAGTACTTC.

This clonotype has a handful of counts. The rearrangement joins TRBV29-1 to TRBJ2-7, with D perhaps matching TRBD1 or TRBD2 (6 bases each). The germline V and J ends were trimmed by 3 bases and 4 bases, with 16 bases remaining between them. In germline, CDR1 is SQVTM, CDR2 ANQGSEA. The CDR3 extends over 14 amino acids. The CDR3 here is CSVDANEGGYEQYF. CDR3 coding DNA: TGCAGCGTTGACGCCAACGAGGGGGGTTACGAGCAGTACTTC.

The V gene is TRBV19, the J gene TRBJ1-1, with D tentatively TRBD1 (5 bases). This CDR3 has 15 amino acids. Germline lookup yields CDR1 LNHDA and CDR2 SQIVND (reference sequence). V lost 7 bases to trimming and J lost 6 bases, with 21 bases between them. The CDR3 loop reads CASTYYEGVIAEAFF. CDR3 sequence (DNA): TGTGCCAGTACCTACTATGAAGGGGTGATCGCTGAAGCTTTCTTT.

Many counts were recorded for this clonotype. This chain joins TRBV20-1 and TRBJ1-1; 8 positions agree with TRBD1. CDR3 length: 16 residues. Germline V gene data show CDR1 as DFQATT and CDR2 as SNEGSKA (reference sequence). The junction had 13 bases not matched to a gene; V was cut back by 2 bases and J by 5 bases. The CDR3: CSARFQGAFERTEAFF. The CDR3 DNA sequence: TGCAGTGCTAGATTCCAGGGGGCCTTCGAGAGGACTGAAGCTTTCTTT.

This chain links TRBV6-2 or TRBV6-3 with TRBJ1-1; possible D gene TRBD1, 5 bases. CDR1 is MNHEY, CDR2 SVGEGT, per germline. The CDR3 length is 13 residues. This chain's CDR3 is CVSSWDLNTEAFF. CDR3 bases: TGTGTTAGCAGTTGGGACCTGAACACTGAAGCTTTCTTT.

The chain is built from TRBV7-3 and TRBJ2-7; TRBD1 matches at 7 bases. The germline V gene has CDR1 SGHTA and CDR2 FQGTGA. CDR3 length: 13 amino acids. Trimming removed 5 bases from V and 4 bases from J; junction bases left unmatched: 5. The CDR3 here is CASSRDSRYEQYF. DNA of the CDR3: TGTGCCAGCAGCAGGGACAGTCGATACGAGCAGTACTTC.

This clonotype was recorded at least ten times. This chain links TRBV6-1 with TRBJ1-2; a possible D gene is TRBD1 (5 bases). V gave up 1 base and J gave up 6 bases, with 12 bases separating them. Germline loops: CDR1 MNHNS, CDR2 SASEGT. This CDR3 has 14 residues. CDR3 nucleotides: TGTGCCAGCAGTGAAGTCCGAGACAGAGATGGCTACACCTTC. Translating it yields CASSEVRDRDGYTF.

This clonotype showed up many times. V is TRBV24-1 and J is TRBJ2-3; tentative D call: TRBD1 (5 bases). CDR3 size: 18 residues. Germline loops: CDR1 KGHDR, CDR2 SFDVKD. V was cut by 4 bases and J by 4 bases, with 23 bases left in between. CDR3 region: CATSDTGRGNRLADTQYF. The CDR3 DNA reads TGTGCCACCAGTGACACTGGTAGGGGAAATCGTTTAGCAGATACGCAGTATTTT.